The 4 T cell receptor beta chains in this list originate from one sample, sequenced in a study of CD4 T cells in relation to SARS-CoV-2 and coronaviruses. Measured with immunoSEQ multiplex PCR; TCRdb has only the in-frame clones, and not every one. The table includes 68,000 or so clones, roughly 93% detected once. CD4+ T cells from unexposed donors were obtained before the COVID-19 pandemic (2011-2018). The sample consisted of naive CD4+ T cells from PBMCs. Subset indicated: naive CD4+ T cells isolated by negative enrichment. The receptor set was obtained from a human donor in good health.

V usage is TRBV15 and J usage is TRBJ2-7, with a weak D call TRBD2 (5 bases). Germline loops: CDR1 LNHNV, CDR2 YYDKDF (reference sequence). V was shortened by 0 bases and J by 3 bases, with 9 bases between the two germline ends. The length of the CDR3 is 14 residues. CDR3 protein: CATSRDKRIYEQYF. The CDR3 DNA reads as TGTGCCACCAGCAGAGATAAGCGGATCTACGAGCAGTACTTC.

The CDR3 DNA is TGTGCCAGCACCGCCGGGACAGCTCGCGATACGCAGTATTTT. Amino acids: CASTAGTARDTQYF. V usage is TRBV6-5 and J usage is TRBJ2-3, with 7 bases that match TRBD1. The trim removed 7 bases at V and 6 bases at J, leaving 10 bases unmatched. Germline CDR1 reads MNHEY; CDR2 reads SVGAGI. This CDR3 region has 14 residues.

This rearrangement joins TRBV24-1 to TRBJ2-1, with TRBD2 matching 11 bases. V lost 7 bases, J lost 4 bases, and 5 bases stayed unmatched. The CDR3 extends over 15 amino acids. Looked up from germline, CDR1 is KGHDR and CDR2 is SFDVKD. This CDR3 reads CATSIGTSGYNEQFF. For the CDR3, the DNA is TGTGCCACCAGCATCGGGACTAGCGGTTACAATGAGCAGTTCTTC.

This clone was detected once. The chain links TRBV9 to TRBJ2-2; 16 bases agree with TRBD2. The CDR3 totals 20 residues. Germline V lookup: CDR1 SGDLS, CDR2 YYNGEE. V lost 2 bases to trimming and J lost 0 bases; unmatched junction nucleotides: 7. The CDR3 DNA is TGTGCCAGCAGCGTCGTTCCGGGACTAGCGGGAGGGCCGAACACCGGGGAGCTGTTTTTT. Its protein is CASSVVPGLAGGPNTGELFF.